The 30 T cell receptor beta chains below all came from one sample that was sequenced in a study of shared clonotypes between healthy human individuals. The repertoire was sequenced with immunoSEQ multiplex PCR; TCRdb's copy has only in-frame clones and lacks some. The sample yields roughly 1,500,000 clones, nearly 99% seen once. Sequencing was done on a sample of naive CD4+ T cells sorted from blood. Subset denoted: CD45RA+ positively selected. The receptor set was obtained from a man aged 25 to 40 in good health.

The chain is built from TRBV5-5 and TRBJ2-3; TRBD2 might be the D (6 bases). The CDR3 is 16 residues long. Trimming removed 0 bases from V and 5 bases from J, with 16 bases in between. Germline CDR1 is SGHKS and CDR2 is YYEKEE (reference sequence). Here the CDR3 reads CASSLGAQFSGDTQYF. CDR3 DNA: TGTGCCAGCAGCTTGGGGGCTCAATTTAGCGGAGATACGCAGTATTTT.

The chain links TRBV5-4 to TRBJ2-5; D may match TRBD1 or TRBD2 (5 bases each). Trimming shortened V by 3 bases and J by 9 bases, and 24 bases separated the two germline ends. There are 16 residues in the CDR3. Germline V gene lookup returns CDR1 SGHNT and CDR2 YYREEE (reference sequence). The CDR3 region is CASSSRSGTPAAAQYF. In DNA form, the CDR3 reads TGTGCCAGCAGCTCCCGGAGTGGGACCCCAGCGGCGGCCCAGTACTTC.

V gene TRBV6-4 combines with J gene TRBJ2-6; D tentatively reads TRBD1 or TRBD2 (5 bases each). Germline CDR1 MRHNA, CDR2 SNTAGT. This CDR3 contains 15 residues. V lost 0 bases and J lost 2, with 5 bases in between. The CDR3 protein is CASSDSGAGANVLTF. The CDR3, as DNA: TGTGCCAGCAGTGACTCGGGGGCTGGGGCCAACGTCCTGACTTTC.

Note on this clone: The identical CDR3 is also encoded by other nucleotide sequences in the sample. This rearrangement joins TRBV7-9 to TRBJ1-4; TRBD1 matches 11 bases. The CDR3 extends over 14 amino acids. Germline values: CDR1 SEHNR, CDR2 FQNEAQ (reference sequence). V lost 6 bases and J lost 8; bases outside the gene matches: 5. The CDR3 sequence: CASSSGTGGEKLFF. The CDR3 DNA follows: TGTGCCAGCAGTTCCGGGACAGGGGGAGAAAAACTGTTTTTT.

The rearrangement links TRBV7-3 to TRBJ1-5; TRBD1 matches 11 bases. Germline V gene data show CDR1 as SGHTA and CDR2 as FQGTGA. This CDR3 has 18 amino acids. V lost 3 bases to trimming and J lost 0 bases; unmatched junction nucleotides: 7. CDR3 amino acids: CASSFPRTGGCSNQPQHF. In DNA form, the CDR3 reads TGTGCCAGCAGCTTCCCACGGACAGGGGGCTGTAGCAATCAGCCCCAGCATTTT.

The CDR3 region has the DNA TGTGCCATTAAACAGGGGAATAGCAATCAGCCCCAGCATTTT. Its protein product is CAIKQGNSNQPQHF. The chain recombines TRBV27 with TRBJ1-5; the match to TRBD1 covers 7 bases. This CDR3 comprises 14 residues. From germline, CDR1 is MNHEY and CDR2 SMNVEV (reference sequence). The J segment lost 0 bases and the V segment lost 10 bases, leaving 6 bases of the junction unmatched.

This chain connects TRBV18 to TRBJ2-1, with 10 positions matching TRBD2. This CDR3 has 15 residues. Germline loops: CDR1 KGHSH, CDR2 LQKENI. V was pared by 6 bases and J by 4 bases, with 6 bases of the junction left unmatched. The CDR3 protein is CASSIGLAEYNEQFF. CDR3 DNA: TGTGCCAGCTCGATTGGACTAGCGGAATACAATGAGCAGTTCTTC.

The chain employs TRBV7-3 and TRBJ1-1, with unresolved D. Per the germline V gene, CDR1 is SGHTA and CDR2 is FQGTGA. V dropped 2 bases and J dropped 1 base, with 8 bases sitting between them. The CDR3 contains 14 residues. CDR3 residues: CASSLFAGNTEAFF. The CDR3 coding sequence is TGTGCCAGCAGCTTATTTGCGGGGAACACTGAAGCTTTCTTT.

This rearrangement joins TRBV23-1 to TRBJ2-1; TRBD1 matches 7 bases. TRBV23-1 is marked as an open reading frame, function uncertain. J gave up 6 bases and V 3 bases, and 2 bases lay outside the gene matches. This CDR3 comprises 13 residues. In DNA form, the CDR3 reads TGCGCCAGCAGTCAGACAGGGCGCAATGAGCAGTTCTTC. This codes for CASSQTGRNEQFF.

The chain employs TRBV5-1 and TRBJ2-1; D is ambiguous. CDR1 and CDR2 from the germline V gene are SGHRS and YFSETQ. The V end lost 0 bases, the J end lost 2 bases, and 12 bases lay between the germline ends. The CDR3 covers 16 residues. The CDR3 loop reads CASSLALGITYNEQFF. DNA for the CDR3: TGCGCCAGCAGCTTGGCCTTAGGGATCACCTACAATGAGCAGTTCTTC.

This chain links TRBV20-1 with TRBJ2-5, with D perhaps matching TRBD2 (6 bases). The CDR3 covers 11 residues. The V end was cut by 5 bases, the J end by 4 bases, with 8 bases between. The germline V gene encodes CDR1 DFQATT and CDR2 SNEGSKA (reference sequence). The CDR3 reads CSAGGVETQYF. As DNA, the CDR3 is TGCAGTGCTGGCGGGGTAGAGACCCAGTACTTC.

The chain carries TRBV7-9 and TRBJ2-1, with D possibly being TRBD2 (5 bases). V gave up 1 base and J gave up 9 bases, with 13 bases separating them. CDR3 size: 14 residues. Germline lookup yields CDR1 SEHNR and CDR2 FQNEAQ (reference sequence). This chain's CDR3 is CASSLELLAREQFF. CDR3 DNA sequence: TGTGCCAGCAGCTTAGAATTGCTAGCTCGTGAGCAGTTCTTC.

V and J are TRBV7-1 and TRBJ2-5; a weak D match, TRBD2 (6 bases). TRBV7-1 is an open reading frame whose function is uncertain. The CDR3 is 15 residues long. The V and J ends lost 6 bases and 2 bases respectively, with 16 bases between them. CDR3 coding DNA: TGTGCCAGCAGTCCTGGGTGGCGGGAACAAGAGACCCAGTACTTC. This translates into CASSPGWREQETQYF.

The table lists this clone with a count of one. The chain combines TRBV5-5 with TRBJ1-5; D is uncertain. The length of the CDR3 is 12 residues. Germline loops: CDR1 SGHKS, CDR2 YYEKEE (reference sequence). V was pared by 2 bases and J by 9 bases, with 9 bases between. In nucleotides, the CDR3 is TGTGCCAGCAGCTTAGCCGCTGGGCCCCAGCATTTT. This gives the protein CASSLAAGPQHF.

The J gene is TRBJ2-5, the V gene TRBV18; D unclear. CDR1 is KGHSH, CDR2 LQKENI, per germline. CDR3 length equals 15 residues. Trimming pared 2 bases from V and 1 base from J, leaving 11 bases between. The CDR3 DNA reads TGTGCCAGCTCACCAGGGGATTTAATCCAAGAGACCCAGTACTTC. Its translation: CASSPGDLIQETQYF.

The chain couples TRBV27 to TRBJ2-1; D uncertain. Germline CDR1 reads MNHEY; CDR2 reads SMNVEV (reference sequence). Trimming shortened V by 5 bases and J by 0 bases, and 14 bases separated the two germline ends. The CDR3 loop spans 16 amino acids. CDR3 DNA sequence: TGTGCCAGCAGTCCCCTGGGCAGAAGCTCCTACAATGAGCAGTTCTTC. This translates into CASSPLGRSSYNEQFF.

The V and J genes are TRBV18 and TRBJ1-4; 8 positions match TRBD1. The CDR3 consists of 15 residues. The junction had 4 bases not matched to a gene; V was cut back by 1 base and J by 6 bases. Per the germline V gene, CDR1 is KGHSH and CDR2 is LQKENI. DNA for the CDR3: TGTGCCAGCTCACCACGGGCAGGGGGCGATGAAAAACTGTTTTTT. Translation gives CASSPRAGGDEKLFF. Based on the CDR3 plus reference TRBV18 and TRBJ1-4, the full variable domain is NAGVMQNPRHLVRRRGQEARLRCSPMKGHSHVYWYRQLPEEGLKFMVYLQKENIIDESGMPKERFSAEFPKEGPSILRIQQVVRGDSAAYFCASSPRAGGDEKLFFGSGTQLSVL.

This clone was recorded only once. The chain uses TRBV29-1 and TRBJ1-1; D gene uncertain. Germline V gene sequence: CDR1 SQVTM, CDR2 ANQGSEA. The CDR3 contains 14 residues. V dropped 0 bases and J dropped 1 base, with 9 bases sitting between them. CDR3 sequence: CSVEDIWRNTEAFF. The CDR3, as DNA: TGCAGCGTTGAAGATATTTGGAGGAACACTGAAGCTTTCTTT.

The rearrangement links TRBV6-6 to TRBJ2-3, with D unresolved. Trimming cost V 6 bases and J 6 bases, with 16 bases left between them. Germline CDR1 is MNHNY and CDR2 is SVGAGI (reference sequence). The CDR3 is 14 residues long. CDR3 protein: CASRHGAATDTQYF. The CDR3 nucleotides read TGTGCCAGCAGGCATGGAGCCGCCACGGATACGCAGTATTTT.

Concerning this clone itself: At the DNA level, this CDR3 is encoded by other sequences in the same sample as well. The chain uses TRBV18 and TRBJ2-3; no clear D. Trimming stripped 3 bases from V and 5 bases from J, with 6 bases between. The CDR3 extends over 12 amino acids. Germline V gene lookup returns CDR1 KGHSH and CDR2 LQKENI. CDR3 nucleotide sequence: TGTGCCAGCTCACCCCTCCGAGATACGCAGTATTTT. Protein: CASSPLRDTQYF.

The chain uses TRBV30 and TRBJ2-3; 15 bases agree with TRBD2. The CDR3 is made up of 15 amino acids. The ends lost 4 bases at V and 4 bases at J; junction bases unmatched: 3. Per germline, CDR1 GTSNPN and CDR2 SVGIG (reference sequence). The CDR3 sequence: CAWTWTSGRADTQYF. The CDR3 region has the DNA TGTGCCTGGACCTGGACTAGCGGGAGGGCAGATACGCAGTATTTT.

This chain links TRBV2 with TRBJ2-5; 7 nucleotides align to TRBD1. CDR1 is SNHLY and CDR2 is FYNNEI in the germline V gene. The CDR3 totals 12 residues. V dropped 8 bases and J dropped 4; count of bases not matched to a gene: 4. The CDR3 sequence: CASQRTGETQYF. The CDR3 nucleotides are TGTGCCAGCCAGAGGACAGGAGAGACCCAGTACTTC.

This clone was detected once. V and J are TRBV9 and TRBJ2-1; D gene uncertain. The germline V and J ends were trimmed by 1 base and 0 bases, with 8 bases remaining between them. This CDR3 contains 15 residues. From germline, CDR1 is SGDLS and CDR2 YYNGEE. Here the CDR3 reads CASSVLGSSYNEQFF. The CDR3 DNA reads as TGTGCCAGCAGCGTATTAGGTAGCTCCTACAATGAGCAGTTCTTC.

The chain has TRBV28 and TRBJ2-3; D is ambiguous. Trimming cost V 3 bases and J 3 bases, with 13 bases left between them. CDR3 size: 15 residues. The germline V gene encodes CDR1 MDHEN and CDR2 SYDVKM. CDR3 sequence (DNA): TGTGCCAGCAGTTTTGGGTCAGTGCGTACAGATACGCAGTATTTT. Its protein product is CASSFGSVRTDTQYF.

CDR3 protein: CASSESQGEGEQFF. The CDR3, as DNA: TGCGCCAGCAGTGAGTCACAGGGCGAAGGAGAACAGTTCTTC. The chain combines TRBV10-1 with TRBJ2-1; D is possibly TRBD1 (6 bases). In germline, CDR1 is WNHNN, CDR2 SYGVQD (reference sequence). There are 14 residues in the CDR3. V was shortened by 0 bases and J by 13 bases, with 16 bases between the two germline ends.

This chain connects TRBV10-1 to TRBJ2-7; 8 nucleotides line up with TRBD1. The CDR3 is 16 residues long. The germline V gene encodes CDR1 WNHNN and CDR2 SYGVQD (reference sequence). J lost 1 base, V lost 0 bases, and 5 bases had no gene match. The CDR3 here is CASSESKGTGSYEQYF. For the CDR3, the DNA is TGCGCCAGCAGTGAGTCGAAGGGGACAGGATCCTACGAGCAGTACTTC.

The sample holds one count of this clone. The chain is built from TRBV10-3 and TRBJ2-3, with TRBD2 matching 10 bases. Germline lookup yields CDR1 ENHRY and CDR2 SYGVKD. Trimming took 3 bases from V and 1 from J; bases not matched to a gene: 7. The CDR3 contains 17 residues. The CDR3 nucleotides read TGTGCCATCAGTGATCGAACCGGGACTAGCGGCACAGATACGCAGTATTTT. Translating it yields CAISDRTGTSGTDTQYF.

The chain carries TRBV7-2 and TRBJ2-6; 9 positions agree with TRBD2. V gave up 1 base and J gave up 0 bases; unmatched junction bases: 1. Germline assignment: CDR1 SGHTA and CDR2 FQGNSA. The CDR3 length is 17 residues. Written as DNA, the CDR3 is TGTGCCAGCAGCTTAGTTAGCGGGAGCTCTGGGGCCAACGTCCTGACTTTC. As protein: CASSLVSGSSGANVLTF.

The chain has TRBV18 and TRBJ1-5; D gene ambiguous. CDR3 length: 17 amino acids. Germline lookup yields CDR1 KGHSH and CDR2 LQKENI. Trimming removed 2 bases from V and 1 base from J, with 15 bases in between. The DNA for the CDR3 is TGTGCCAGCTCACCAACCCCTCGGCGGGAAAGCAATCAGCCCCAGCATTTT. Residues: CASSPTPRRESNQPQHF.

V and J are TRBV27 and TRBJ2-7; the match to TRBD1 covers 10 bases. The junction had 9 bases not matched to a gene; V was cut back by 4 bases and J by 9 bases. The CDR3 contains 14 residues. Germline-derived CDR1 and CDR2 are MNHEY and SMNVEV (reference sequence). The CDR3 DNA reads TGTGCCAGCAGTTCCCGGACAGGGGGAGTGTGGCAGTACTTC. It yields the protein CASSSRTGGVWQYF.